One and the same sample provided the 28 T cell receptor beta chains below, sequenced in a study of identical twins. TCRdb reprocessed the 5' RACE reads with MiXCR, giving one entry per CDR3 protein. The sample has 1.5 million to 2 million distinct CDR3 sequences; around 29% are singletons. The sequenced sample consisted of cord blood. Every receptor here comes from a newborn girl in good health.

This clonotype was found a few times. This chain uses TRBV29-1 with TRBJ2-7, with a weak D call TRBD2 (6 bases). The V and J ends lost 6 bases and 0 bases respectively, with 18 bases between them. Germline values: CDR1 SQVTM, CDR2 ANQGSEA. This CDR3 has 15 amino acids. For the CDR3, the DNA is TGCAGCGTCTATAACAGAGGAGGGAGCTCCTACGAGCAGTACTTC. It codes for CSVYNRGGSSYEQYF.

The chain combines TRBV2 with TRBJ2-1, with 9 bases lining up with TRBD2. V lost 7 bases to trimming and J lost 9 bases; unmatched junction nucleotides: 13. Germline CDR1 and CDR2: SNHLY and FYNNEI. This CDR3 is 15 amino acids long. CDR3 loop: CASKGLAGIFGEQFF. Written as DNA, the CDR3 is TGTGCCAGCAAGGGCCTAGCGGGGATATTTGGTGAGCAGTTCTTC.

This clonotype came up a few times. The CDR3: CSARVVWDGYTF. CDR3 bases: TGCAGTGCTAGAGTAGTCTGGGATGGCTACACCTTC. This rearrangement joins TRBV20-1 to TRBJ1-2; D not certain. V lost 1 base and J 6 bases, leaving 9 bases between the germline ends. Germline V gives CDR1 DFQATT, CDR2 SNEGSKA (reference sequence). There are 12 residues in the CDR3.

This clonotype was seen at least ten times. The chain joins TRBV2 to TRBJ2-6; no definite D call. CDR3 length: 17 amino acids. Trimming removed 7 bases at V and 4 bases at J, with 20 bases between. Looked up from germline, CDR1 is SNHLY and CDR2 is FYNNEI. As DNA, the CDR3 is TGTGCCAGCACTCCGGTCATTACTAAAGGCGGGGCCAACGTCCTGACTTTC. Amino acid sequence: CASTPVITKGGANVLTF.

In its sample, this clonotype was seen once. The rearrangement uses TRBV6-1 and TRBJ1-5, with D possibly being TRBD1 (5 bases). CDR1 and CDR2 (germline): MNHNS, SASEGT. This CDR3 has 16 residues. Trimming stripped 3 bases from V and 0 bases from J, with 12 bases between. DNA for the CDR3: TGTGCCAGCAGTGACGGGACGCTTTATAGCAATCAGCCCCAGCATTTT. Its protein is CASSDGTLYSNQPQHF.

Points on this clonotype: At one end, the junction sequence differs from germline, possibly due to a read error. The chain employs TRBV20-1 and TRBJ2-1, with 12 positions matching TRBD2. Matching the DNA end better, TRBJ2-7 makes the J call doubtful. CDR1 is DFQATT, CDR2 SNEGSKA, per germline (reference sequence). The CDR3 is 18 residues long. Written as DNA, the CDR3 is TGCAGCGCTAGAGACTGGACTAGCGGGACAAGCTCCTACAATGAGCAGTACTTC. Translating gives CSARDWTSGTSSYNEQYF.

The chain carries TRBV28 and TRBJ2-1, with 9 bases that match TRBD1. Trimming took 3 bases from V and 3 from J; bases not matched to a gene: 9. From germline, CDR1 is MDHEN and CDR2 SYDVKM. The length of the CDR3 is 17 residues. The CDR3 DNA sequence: TGTGCCAGCAGTTTCGCCCCGGGGACAGGGATCTACAATGAGCAGTTCTTC. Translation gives CASSFAPGTGIYNEQFF.

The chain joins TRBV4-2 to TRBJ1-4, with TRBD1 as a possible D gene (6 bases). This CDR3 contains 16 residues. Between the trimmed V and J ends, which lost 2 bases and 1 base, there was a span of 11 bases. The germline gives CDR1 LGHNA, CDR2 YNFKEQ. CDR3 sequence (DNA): TGTGCCAGCAGCCAAACTTTAGGGGGAACTAATGAAAAACTGTTTTTT. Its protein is CASSQTLGGTNEKLFF.

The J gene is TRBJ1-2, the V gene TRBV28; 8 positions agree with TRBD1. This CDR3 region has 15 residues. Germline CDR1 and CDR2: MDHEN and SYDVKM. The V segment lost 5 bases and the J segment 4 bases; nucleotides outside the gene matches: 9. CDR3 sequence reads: CASSLIDRGSYGYTF. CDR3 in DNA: TGTGCCAGCAGTCTCATAGACAGGGGAAGCTATGGCTACACCTTC.

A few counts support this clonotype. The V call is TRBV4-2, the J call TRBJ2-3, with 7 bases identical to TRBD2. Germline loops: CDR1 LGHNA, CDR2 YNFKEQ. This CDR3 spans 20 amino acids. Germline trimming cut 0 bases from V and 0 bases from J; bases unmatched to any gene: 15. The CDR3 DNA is TGTGCCAGCAGCCAAGATAGGATTAGGACTAGATCGGTTAGCACAGATACGCAGTATTTT. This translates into CASSQDRIRTRSVSTDTQYF.

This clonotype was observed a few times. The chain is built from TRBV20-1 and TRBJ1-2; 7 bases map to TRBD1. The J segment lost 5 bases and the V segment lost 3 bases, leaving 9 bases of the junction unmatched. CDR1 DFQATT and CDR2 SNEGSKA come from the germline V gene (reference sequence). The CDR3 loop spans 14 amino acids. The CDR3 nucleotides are TGCAGTGCTAGCCAAAGGGGGCAGGGGTATGGCTACACCTTC. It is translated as CSASQRGQGYGYTF.

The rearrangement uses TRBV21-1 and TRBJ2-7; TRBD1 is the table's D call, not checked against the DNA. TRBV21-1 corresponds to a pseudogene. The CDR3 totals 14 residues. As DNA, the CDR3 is TGTGCCAGCGGCAAAGGGGGCAGGTCCTACGAGCAGTACTTC. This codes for CASGKGGRSYEQYF.

The CDR3, as DNA: TGTGCCAGCAGGGACAGGTACTACAATGAGCAGTTCTTC. It encodes CASRDRYYNEQFF. This sequence joins TRBV6-6 and TRBJ2-1; 7 positions agree with TRBD1. Germline V gene data show CDR1 as MNHNY and CDR2 as SVGAGI (reference sequence). This CDR3 has 13 amino acids. With 6 bases clipped from V and 3 bases from J, the junction kept 2 bases outside the gene matches.

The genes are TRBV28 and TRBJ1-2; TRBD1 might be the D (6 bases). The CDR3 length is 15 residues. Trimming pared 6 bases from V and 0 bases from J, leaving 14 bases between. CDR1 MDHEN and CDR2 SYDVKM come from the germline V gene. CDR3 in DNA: TGTGCCAGCAGGGGGGGGCAGCGACCTAACTATGGCTACACCTTC. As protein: CASRGGQRPNYGYTF.

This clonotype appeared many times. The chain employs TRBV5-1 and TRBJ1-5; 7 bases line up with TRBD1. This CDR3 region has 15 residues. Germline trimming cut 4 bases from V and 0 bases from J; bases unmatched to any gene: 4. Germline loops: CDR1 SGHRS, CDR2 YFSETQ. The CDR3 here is CASSPGGTSNQPQHF. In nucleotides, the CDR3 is TGCGCCAGCAGCCCAGGGGGAACTAGCAATCAGCCCCAGCATTTT.

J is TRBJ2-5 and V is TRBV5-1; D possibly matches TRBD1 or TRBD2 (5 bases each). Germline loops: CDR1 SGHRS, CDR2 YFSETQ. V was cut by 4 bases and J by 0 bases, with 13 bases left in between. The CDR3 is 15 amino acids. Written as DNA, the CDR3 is TGCGCCAGCAGCCGGTGGTTGGGGGACCAAGAGACCCAGTACTTC. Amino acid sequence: CASSRWLGDQETQYF.

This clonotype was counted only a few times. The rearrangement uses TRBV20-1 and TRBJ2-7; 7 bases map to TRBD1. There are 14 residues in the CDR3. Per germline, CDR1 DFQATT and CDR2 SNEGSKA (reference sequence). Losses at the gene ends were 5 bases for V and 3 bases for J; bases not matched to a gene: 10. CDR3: CSAPHSAGGYEQYF. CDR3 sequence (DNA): TGCAGTGCTCCCCATTCGGCAGGGGGCTACGAGCAGTACTTC.

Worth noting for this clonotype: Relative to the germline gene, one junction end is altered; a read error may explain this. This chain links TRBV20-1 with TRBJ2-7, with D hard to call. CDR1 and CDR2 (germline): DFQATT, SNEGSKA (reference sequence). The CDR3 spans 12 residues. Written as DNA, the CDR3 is TGCAGTTCTAGAGACCTATCCTACGAGCAGTACTTC. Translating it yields CSSRDLSYEQYF.

CDR3 region: CSATTGTTSYEQYF. The CDR3 DNA follows: TGCAGTGCTACTACCGGGACTACCTCCTACGAGCAGTACTTC. The genes are TRBV20-1 and TRBJ2-7; TRBD2 agrees at 7 bases. The length of the CDR3 is 14 residues. Losses at the gene ends were 4 bases for V and 0 bases for J; bases not matched to a gene: 6. CDR1 DFQATT and CDR2 SNEGSKA come from the germline V gene (reference sequence).

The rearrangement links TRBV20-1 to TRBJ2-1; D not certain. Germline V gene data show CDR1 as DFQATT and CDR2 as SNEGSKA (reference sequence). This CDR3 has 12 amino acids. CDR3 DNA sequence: TGCACCTACGAGAGCTCCTACAATGAGCAGTTCTTC. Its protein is CTYESSYNEQFF.

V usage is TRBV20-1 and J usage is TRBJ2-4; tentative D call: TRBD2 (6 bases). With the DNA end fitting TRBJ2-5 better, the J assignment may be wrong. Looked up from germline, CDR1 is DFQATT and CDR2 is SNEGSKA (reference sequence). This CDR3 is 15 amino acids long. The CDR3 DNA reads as TGCAGTGCTAGAGATCCCGGGACTCTAAGGGAGACCCAGTACTTC. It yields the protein CSARDPGTLRETQYF.

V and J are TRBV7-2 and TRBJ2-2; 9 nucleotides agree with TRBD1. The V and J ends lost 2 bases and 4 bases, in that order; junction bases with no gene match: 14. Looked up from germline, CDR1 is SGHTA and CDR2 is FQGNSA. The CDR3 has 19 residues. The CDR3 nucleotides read TGTGCCAGCAGCTTAAGGGGACAGGGCTTGGTGCTTAGCACCGGGGAGCTGTTTTTT. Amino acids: CASSLRGQGLVLSTGELFF.

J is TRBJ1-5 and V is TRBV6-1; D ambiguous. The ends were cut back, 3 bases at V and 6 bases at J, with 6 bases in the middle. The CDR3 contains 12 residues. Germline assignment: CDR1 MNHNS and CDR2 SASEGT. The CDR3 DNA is TGTGCCAGCAGTGATAAAATTCAGCCCCAGCATTTT. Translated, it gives CASSDKIQPQHF.

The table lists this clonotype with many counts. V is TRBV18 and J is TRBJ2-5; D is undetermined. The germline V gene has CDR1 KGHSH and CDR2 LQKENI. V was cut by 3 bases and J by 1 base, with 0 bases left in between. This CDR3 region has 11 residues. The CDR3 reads CASSPQETQYF. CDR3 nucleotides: TGTGCCAGCTCACCCCAAGAGACCCAGTACTTC.

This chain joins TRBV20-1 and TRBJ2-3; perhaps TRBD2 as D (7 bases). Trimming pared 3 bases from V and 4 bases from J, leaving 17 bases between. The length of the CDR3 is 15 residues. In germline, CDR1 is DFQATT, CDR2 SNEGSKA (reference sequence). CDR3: CSARRVGGRADTQYF. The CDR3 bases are TGCAGTGCTAGGAGGGTCGGGGGGCGGGCAGATACGCAGTATTTT.

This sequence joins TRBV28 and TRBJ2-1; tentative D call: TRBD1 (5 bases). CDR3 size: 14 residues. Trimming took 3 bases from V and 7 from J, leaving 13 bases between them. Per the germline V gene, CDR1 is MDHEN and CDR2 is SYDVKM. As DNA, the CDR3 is TGTGCCAGCAGTTTTTCAGCCGGACAAAATGAGCAGTTCTTC. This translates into CASSFSAGQNEQFF.

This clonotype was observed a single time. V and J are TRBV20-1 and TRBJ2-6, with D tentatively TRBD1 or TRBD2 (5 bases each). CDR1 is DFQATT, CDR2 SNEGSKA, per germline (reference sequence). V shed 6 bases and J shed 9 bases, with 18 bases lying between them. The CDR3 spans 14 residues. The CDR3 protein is CSATGADAGNVLTF. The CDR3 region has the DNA TGCAGTGCAACCGGGGCCGACGCCGGCAACGTCCTGACTTTC.

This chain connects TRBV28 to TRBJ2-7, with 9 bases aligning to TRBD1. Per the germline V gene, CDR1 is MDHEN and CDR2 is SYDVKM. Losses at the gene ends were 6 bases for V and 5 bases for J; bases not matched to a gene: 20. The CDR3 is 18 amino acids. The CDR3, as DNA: TGTGCCAGCAGAATCGCCCTCCCTACGGGACAGGGCGCCCACGAGCAGTACTTC. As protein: CASRIALPTGQGAHEQYF.